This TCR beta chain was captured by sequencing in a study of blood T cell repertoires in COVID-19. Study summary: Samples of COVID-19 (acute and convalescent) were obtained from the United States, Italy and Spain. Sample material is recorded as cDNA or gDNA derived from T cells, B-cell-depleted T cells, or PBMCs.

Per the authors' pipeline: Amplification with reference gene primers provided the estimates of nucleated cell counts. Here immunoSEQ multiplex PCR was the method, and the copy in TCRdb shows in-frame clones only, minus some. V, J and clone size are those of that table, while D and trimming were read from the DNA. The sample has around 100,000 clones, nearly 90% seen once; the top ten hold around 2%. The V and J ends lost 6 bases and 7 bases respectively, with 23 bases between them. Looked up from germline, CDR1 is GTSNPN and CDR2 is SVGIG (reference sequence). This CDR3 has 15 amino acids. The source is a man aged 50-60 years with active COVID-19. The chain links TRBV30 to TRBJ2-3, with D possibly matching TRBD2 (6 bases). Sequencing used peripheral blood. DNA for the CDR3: TGTGCCTGCCCGGGACTTCGCTACCTTCCCCATACGCAGTATTTT. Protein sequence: CACPGLRYLPHTQYF. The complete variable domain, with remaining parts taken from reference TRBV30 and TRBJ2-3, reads SQTIHQWPATLVQPVGSPLSLECTVEGTSNPNLYWYRQAAGRGLQLLFYSVGIGQISSEVPQNLSASRPQDRQFILSSKKLLLSDSGFYLCACPGLRYLPHTQYFGPGTRLTVL.